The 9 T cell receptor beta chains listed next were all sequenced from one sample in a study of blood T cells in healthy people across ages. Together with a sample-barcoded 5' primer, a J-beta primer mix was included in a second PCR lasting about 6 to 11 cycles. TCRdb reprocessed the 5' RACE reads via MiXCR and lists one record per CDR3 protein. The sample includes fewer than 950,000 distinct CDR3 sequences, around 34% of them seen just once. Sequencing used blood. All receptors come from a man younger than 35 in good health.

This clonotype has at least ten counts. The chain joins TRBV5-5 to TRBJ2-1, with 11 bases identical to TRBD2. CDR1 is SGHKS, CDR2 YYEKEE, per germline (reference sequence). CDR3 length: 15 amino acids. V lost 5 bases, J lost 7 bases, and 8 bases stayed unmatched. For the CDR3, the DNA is TGTGCCAGCAGTTCACTAGCGGGGGTGGGGAATGAGCAGTTCTTC. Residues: CASSSLAGVGNEQFF.

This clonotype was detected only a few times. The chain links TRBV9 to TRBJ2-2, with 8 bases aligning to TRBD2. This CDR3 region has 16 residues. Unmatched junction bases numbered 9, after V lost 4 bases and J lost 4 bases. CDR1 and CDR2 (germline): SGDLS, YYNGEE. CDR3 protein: CASSPSRGGRTGELFF. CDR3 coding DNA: TGTGCCAGCAGCCCTTCCCGGGGGGGACGCACCGGGGAGCTGTTTTTT.

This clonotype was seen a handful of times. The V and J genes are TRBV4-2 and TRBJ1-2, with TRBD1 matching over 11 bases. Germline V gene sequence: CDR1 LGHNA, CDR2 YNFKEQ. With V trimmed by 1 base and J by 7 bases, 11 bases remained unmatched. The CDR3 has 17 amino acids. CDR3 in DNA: TGTGCCAGCAGCCAAGTCCAACCGGGACAGGGGGGTTCTGGCTACACCTTC. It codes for CASSQVQPGQGGSGYTF.

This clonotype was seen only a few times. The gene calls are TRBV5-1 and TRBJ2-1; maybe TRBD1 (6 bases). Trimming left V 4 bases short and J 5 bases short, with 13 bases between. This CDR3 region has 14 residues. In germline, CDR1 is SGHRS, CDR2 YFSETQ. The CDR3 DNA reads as TGCGCCAGCAGCCTGAGGGGGAGTGACAATGAGCAGTTCTTC. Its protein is CASSLRGSDNEQFF.

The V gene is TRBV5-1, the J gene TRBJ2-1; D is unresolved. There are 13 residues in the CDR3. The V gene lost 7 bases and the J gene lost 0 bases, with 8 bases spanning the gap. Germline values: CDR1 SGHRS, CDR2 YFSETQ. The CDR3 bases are TGCGCCAGCGGCCCGGGCTCCTACAATGAGCAGTTCTTC. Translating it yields CASGPGSYNEQFF.

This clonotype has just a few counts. The CDR3 bases are TGTGCCAGCACCCCCTCGACAGGGTCGGGGGAAAAACTGTTTTTT. Translating gives CASTPSTGSGEKLFF. This chain connects TRBV7-2 to TRBJ1-4; TRBD1 aligns across 7 bases. J lost 8 bases, V lost 7 bases, and 13 bases had no gene match. Germline V gene data show CDR1 as SGHTA and CDR2 as FQGNSA. The CDR3 has 15 amino acids.

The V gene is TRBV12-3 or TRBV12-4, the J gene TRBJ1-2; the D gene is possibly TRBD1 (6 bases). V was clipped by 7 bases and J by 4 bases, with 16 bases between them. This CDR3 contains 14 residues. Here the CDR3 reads CASTPSGRGYGYTF. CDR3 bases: TGTGCCAGCACCCCCAGTGGCAGGGGCTATGGCTACACCTTC.

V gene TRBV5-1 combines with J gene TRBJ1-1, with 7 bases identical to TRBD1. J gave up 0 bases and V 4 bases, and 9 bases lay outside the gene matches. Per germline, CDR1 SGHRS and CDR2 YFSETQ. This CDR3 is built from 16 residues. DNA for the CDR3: TGCGCCAGCAGCCCGGGAAAGACAGGGATGAACACTGAAGCTTTCTTT. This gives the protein CASSPGKTGMNTEAFF.

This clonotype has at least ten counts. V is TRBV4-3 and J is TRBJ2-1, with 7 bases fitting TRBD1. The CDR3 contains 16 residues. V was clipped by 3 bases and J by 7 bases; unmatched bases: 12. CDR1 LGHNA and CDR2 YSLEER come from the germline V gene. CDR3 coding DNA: TGCGCCAGCAGCCATCTCAAGACAGGGATCAAAAATGAGCAGTTCTTC. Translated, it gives CASSHLKTGIKNEQFF.